This T cell receptor beta chain is from a study of patients and donors after allogeneic stem cell transplantation. Germline CDR1 reads MRHNA; CDR2 reads SNTAGT. Trimming took off 7 bases at V and 7 bases at J, with 16 bases between the two ends. This CDR3 region has 14 residues. Each CDR3 protein gets one entry after TCRdb re-called the RT-PCR reads with MiXCR. This sample has tens of thousands of distinct CDR3 sequences, with about 37% found just once. This clonotype came up a few times. The source of this sequence is a human donor who was either an allogeneic HSCT recipient or a stem cell or donor lymphocyte infusion donor (not recorded which). It is not recorded whose cells these are; they may come from a transplant donor. The chain joins TRBV6-4 to TRBJ1-4, with a tentative D call TRBD1 (6 bases). The sequenced sample consisted of blood, either unsorted or a sorted T cell fraction (not recorded which). As DNA, the CDR3 is TGTGCCAGCATTGGACAGAGGAAAGGTGAAAAACTGTTTTTT. This encodes CASIGQRKGEKLFF.